This is a list of T cell receptor beta chains from one sample in a study of post-analysis software for immune sequencing data. TCRdb analysed the PCR reads with MiXCR anew, one entry per CDR3 protein. The sample contains roughly 180,000 distinct CDR3 sequences, approximately 30% of which appear only once. Sequencing input: blood. The origin of the receptors is a girl aged 10 to 17 with multiple sclerosis. Each CDR3 is given with its conserved first and last residue. The order of the fields is J gene, clone size, V gene, D gene, CDR3 DNA, CDR3 protein. A D gene is named only where the DNA matches it firmly. Expanded clones get a size class; other rows say once, few or many, or leave the size out.

TRBJ2-1,many,TRBV29-1,-,TGCAGCGTTACGCCAAGCGGCCCTTGGAATGAGCAGTTCTTC,CSVTPSGPWNEQFF
TRBJ1-6,few,TRBV20-1,-,TGCAGTGCTAGAGAGGGCAGCCTAAATTCACCCCTCCACTTT,CSAREGSLNSPLHF
TRBJ2-1,few,TRBV6-2/TRBV6-3,-,TGTGCCAGCACCGTAGCGCTACGACCGGGCAATGAGCAGTTCTTC,CASTVALRPGNEQFF
TRBJ2-2,-,TRBV9,TRBD2,TGTGCCAGCAGCCATGGACTAGCGGGAGGAGGCGCGAACACCGGGGAGCTGTTTTTT,CASSHGLAGGGANTGELFF
TRBJ2-4,-,TRBV5-1,-,TGCGCCAACAGCTCTACAGGGTGTTGGCAGTACTTC,CANSSTGCWQYF
TRBJ2-7,many,TRBV27,-,TGTGCCAGCAGTTTTGCTGTAAAATACGAGCAGTACTTC,CASSFAVKYEQYF
TRBJ1-2,many,TRBV12-3/TRBV12-4,-,TGTGCCAGCAGAACGACGGCCCTTTATGGCTACACCTTC,CASRTTALYGYTF
TRBJ2-7,-,TRBV12-3/TRBV12-4,TRBD2,TGTGCCGGCAGTTTAACTAGCGGGTACGAGCAGTACTTC,CAGSLTSGYEQYF
TRBJ2-3,-,TRBV10-3,TRBD1,TGTGCCAGCGTGCAGGGGGCAAGCGCAGATACGCAGTATTTT,CASVQGASADTQYF
TRBJ2-3,-,TRBV6-6,TRBD2,TGTGCCAGCAGTTGCGCTAGCGGGAGATCAGATACGCAGTATTTT,CASSCASGRSDTQYF
TRBJ2-1,many,TRBV20-1,-,TGCAGTGCTAGCCTCGGGCTCTCCTACAATGAGCAGTTCTTC,CSASLGLSYNEQFF
TRBJ2-7,many,TRBV6-5,-,TGTGCCAGCAGTAAACAGACAGGAGTCGGCGAGCAGTACTTC,CASSKQTGVGEQYF
TRBJ1-2,many,TRBV20-1,-,TGCAGTGCTAAATCCCACAGGGTGAACTATGGCTACACCTTC,CSAKSHRVNYGYTF
TRBJ2-1,-,TRBV27,TRBD2,TGTGCCAGCCGAGTACTAGCGGGAGGCTCCTACAATGAGCAGTTCTTC,CASRVLAGGSYNEQFF
TRBJ2-1,-,TRBV6-6,TRBD2,TGTGCCAACACCACTACTAGCGGGAGAACGTGGAATGAGCAGTTCTTC,CANTTTSGRTWNEQFF
TRBJ1-5,few,TRBV24-1,-,TGTGCCACCAGTGATTTGGAGGGGAATCAGCCCCAGCATTTT,CATSDLEGNQPQHF
TRBJ2-1,many,TRBV28,-,TGTGCCAGCAGTCCGCTAGTAGGAGGTGAGCAGTTCTTC,CASSPLVGGEQFF
TRBJ1-5,many,TRBV7-9,-,TGTGCCAGCAGCCCTTGGGGGAGCAATCAGCCCCAGCATTTT,CASSPWGSNQPQHF
TRBJ2-7,many,TRBV28,-,TGTGCCAGCCTAACGGCAGGGTCGTCCCACGAGCAGTACTTC,CASLTAGSSHEQYF
TRBJ2-5,many,TRBV5-1,-,TGCGCCAGCAGCTTGGCGGGCACCACCCTACTTGAGCAGTACTTC,CASSLAGTTLLEQYF
TRBJ1-5,-,TRBV28,-,TGTGCCAGCAACGAGTCCCAAGGCATCCGAAACAGGGATCAGCCCCAGCATTTT,CASNESQGIRNRDQPQHF
TRBJ2-3,-,TRBV6-5,TRBD2,TGTGCCAGCAGGATGGGACTAGCGACAGATACGCAGTATTTT,CASRMGLATDTQYF
TRBJ1-1,-,TRBV25-1,-,TGTGCCAGCAGTTCCAGATATGGGCAAGACACTGAAGCTTTCTTT,CASSSRYGQDTEAFF
TRBJ1-4,few,TRBV20-1,TRBD1,TGCAGTACATTCTCGGACAGGGTATATGAAAAACTGTTTTTT,CSTFSDRVYEKLFF
TRBJ1-5,-,TRBV18,-,TGTGCCAGCTCATTAACAGGAAACAATCAGCCCCAGCATTTT,CASSLTGNNQPQHF
TRBJ1-2,-,TRBV19,-,TGTGCCAGTAGGAGCGACGGATCTAACTATGGCTACACCTTC,CASRSDGSNYGYTF
TRBJ1-6,-,TRBV5-1,-,TGCGCCAGCAGCTTAAGGGGGGTACAGAATTCACCCCTCCACTTT,CASSLRGVQNSPLHF
TRBJ1-2,few,TRBV5-1,-,TGCGCCAGCAGCTTGGGAGGAAGGGGGATAAGAGGCTACACCTTC,CASSLGGRGIRGYTF